The rows below give T cell receptor beta chains drawn from one sample of a study of response to subunit inactivated influenza vaccine. TCRdb ran MiXCR on the RT-PCR reads and lists one entry per CDR3 protein. The sample comprises roughly 520,000 distinct CDR3 sequences, 25% of which are singletons, and under 2.5% rests with the top ten. Here the sequenced sample was CD4+ T cells sorted from PBMCs, taken more than 4 days after vaccination. Source of these receptors: a man aged 50 or older who received an inactivated influenza vaccine. CDR3s include the opening cysteine and the closing phenylalanine or tryptophan. D genes are given only for firm matches.

CDR3aa: CSAPGTSGGNQETQYF
j_gene: TRBJ2-5
v_gene: TRBV20-1
d_gene: TRBD2

CDR3aa: CSARSETGGYEQYF
j_gene: TRBJ2-7
v_gene: TRBV20-1
d_gene: TRBD1

CDR3aa: CASSAYGQTFDEQYF
j_gene: TRBJ2-7
v_gene: TRBV2
d_gene: NA

CDR3aa: CASSLGLRSDPPKNIQYF
j_gene: TRBJ2-4
v_gene: TRBV5-1
d_gene: NA

CDR3aa: CASSSEVPSTDTQYF
j_gene: TRBJ2-3
v_gene: TRBV12-3/TRBV12-4
d_gene: NA

CDR3aa: CASSRTGASTDTQYF
j_gene: TRBJ2-3
v_gene: TRBV28
d_gene: TRBD1

CDR3aa: CASSLRGAGEQYF
j_gene: TRBJ2-7
v_gene: TRBV5-1
d_gene: NA

CDR3aa: CAISRSALQYF
j_gene: TRBJ2-7
v_gene: TRBV10-3
d_gene: NA

CDR3aa: CASSLTDPLVKETQYF
j_gene: TRBJ2-5
v_gene: TRBV6-2/TRBV6-3
d_gene: NA

CDR3aa: CSATHRVLSKNIQYF
j_gene: TRBJ2-4
v_gene: TRBV20-1
d_gene: NA

CDR3aa: CSASPLAGGPHNTDTQYF
j_gene: TRBJ2-3
v_gene: TRBV20-1
d_gene: TRBD2

CDR3aa: CASTDPGQTYEQYF
j_gene: TRBJ2-7
v_gene: TRBV6-1
d_gene: TRBD1

CDR3aa: CASSQGARGYEQYF
j_gene: TRBJ2-7
v_gene: TRBV3-1
d_gene: NA

CDR3aa: CASEPGRMNTEAFF
j_gene: TRBJ1-1
v_gene: TRBV6-1
d_gene: NA

CDR3aa: CSARDMDRGLYEQYF
j_gene: TRBJ2-7
v_gene: TRBV20-1
d_gene: TRBD1

CDR3aa: CATSDLLGTSAPGEQFF
j_gene: TRBJ2-1
v_gene: TRBV24-1
d_gene: TRBD2

CDR3aa: CAQLGNTQYF
j_gene: TRBJ2-3
v_gene: TRBV5-7
d_gene: NA

CDR3aa: CASSENWAGYQQYF
j_gene: TRBJ2-7
v_gene: TRBV2
d_gene: NA

CDR3aa: CASSQKADVTYNEQFF
j_gene: TRBJ2-1
v_gene: TRBV4-2
d_gene: NA

CDR3aa: CASSYGTAEETQYF
j_gene: TRBJ2-5
v_gene: TRBV6-5
d_gene: NA

CDR3aa: CASTGVGAQYF
j_gene: TRBJ2-7
v_gene: TRBV7-9
d_gene: NA

CDR3aa: CSARGFDDRVKNTEAFF
j_gene: TRBJ1-1
v_gene: TRBV20-1
d_gene: TRBD1

CDR3aa: CASDRDRGSEQYF
j_gene: TRBJ2-7
v_gene: TRBV28
d_gene: TRBD1

CDR3aa: CASTRDRPHTDTQYF
j_gene: TRBJ2-3
v_gene: TRBV2
d_gene: TRBD1

CDR3aa: CASSSSGQARTTEAFF
j_gene: TRBJ1-1
v_gene: TRBV5-1
d_gene: TRBD1

CDR3aa: CASSYAGNTYEQYF
j_gene: TRBJ2-7
v_gene: TRBV6-5
d_gene: NA

CDR3aa: CASSLSHRGRAFF
j_gene: TRBJ1-1
v_gene: TRBV28
d_gene: NA

CDR3aa: CASSTGRTDTQYF
j_gene: TRBJ2-3
v_gene: TRBV7-2
d_gene: NA

CDR3aa: CSVGSPYNEQFF
j_gene: TRBJ2-1
v_gene: TRBV29-1
d_gene: NA

CDR3aa: CASSQAGGKTGELFF
j_gene: TRBJ2-2
v_gene: TRBV4-2
d_gene: NA

CDR3aa: CASSLISGRAQETQYF
j_gene: TRBJ2-5
v_gene: TRBV5-6
d_gene: TRBD2

CDR3aa: CASSFGDKGSPLHF
j_gene: TRBJ1-6
v_gene: TRBV12-3/TRBV12-4
d_gene: NA

CDR3aa: CASSYAGGPSDTQYF
j_gene: TRBJ2-3
v_gene: TRBV6-5
d_gene: TRBD2

CDR3aa: CAMALGDTYEQYF
j_gene: TRBJ2-7
v_gene: TRBV10-3
d_gene: NA

CDR3aa: CASSPYSGRAADTQYF
j_gene: TRBJ2-3
v_gene: TRBV18
d_gene: TRBD2

CDR3aa: CASSRPLAGGYNEQFF
j_gene: TRBJ2-1
v_gene: TRBV6-1
d_gene: TRBD2

CDR3aa: CSARGDQTFLYSNQPQHF
j_gene: TRBJ1-5
v_gene: TRBV20-1
d_gene: NA

CDR3aa: CASSLRPPVGEQYF
j_gene: TRBJ2-7
v_gene: TRBV12-3/TRBV12-4
d_gene: NA

CDR3aa: CASTSGGTSTDTQYF
j_gene: TRBJ2-3
v_gene: TRBV5-1
d_gene: TRBD2

CDR3aa: CASSFGRSSYEQYF
j_gene: TRBJ2-7
v_gene: TRBV12-3/TRBV12-4
d_gene: NA

CDR3aa: CATSRGTDSGNTIYF
j_gene: TRBJ1-3
v_gene: TRBV15
d_gene: NA

CDR3aa: CASSQDMGASTDTQYF
j_gene: TRBJ2-3
v_gene: TRBV4-3
d_gene: NA

CDR3aa: CSVPSGTLSNEQFF
j_gene: TRBJ2-1
v_gene: TRBV20-1
d_gene: NA

CDR3aa: CATQVGTGGLPNYGYTF
j_gene: TRBJ1-2
v_gene: TRBV28
d_gene: TRBD1

CDR3aa: CSVENWTGGDGTVVTEAFF
j_gene: TRBJ1-1
v_gene: TRBV29-1
d_gene: TRBD1

CDR3aa: CASSSKDRGITFF
j_gene: TRBJ1-1
v_gene: TRBV12-3/TRBV12-4
d_gene: TRBD1

CDR3aa: CASSLGLRSYEQYF
j_gene: TRBJ2-7
v_gene: TRBV28
d_gene: NA

CDR3aa: CASSPVRVGGNEQFF
j_gene: TRBJ2-1
v_gene: TRBV7-9
d_gene: NA

CDR3aa: CASSGGGLSTEAFF
j_gene: TRBJ1-1
v_gene: TRBV9
d_gene: TRBD1

CDR3aa: CASVRGQGRNEQFF
j_gene: TRBJ2-1
v_gene: TRBV2
d_gene: TRBD1

CDR3aa: CASRWGRLQSNTGELFF
j_gene: TRBJ2-2
v_gene: TRBV5-1
d_gene: NA

CDR3aa: CASSQGVLGTGGLTQYF
j_gene: TRBJ2-3
v_gene: TRBV4-3
d_gene: TRBD1

CDR3aa: CAISPVTGDQPQHF
j_gene: TRBJ1-5
v_gene: TRBV10-3
d_gene: TRBD1